The 17 T cell receptor beta chains below come from one sample, sequenced in a study of blood T cell repertoires in COVID-19. The repertoire was sequenced with immunoSEQ multiplex PCR; TCRdb's copy has only in-frame clones and lacks some. The sample shows about 89,000 clones, approximately 88% of them seen only once. What was sequenced was peripheral blood. Source of these receptors: a man aged 55 to 70 with acute or convalescent COVID-19.

V gene TRBV7-7 combines with J gene TRBJ2-1, with 8 bases fitting TRBD2. Trimming took 1 base from V and 1 from J; bases not matched to a gene: 9. The CDR3 contains 18 residues. Germline CDR1 is SSHAT and CDR2 is FNYEAQ (reference sequence). The CDR3 nucleotides read TGTGCCAGCAGCTTAGTTGGCGGGAGGCGTTCATCCTACAATGAGCAGTTCTTC. This codes for CASSLVGGRRSSYNEQFF.

The V and J genes are TRBV11-2 and TRBJ2-1, with 10 bases aligning to TRBD2. The germline gives CDR1 SGHAT, CDR2 FQNNGV. CDR3 size: 16 residues. V lost 5 bases to trimming and J lost 3 bases; unmatched junction nucleotides: 7. The CDR3 DNA follows: TGTGCCAGCAGCCGACGCGGGACTAGCGTCTACAATGAGCAGTTCTTC. Translated, it gives CASSRRGTSVYNEQFF. Drawing the rest from reference TRBV11-2 and TRBJ2-1, the complete variable domain is EAGVAQSPRYKIIEKRQSVAFWCNPISGHATLYWYQQILGQGPKLLIQFQNNGVVDDSQLPKDRFSAERLKGVDSTLKIQPAKLEDSAVYLCASSRRGTSVYNEQFFGPGTRLTVL.

The chain carries TRBV7-2 and TRBJ1-5; 9 bases line up with TRBD1. Germline values: CDR1 SGHTA, CDR2 FQGNSA. V was clipped by 1 base and J by 0 bases; unmatched bases: 1. The CDR3 totals 16 residues. CDR3 DNA sequence: TGTGCCAGCAGCTTAGGGGACAGGGTTAGCAATCAGCCCCAGCATTTT. Translation gives CASSLGDRVSNQPQHF.

The rearrangement uses TRBV30 and TRBJ2-4, with TRBD1 matching 9 bases. This CDR3 has 13 residues. Germline V gene lookup returns CDR1 GTSNPN and CDR2 SVGIG (reference sequence). The V gene end was trimmed by 2 bases and the J gene end by 7 bases; junction bases not matched to a gene: 3. The chain's CDR3 is CAWSPGQGNIQYF. The CDR3 DNA sequence: TGTGCCTGGAGTCCGGGACAGGGTAACATTCAGTACTTC.

This clone was recorded once. The chain joins TRBV5-1 to TRBJ2-2, with 7 bases identical to TRBD1. The CDR3 spans 18 residues. In germline, CDR1 is SGHRS, CDR2 YFSETQ. V lost 7 bases to trimming and J lost 0 bases; unmatched junction nucleotides: 15. CDR3 protein: CASGGGQTFNSNTGELFF. The CDR3 bases are TGCGCCAGCGGTGGGGGACAGACCTTTAATTCGAACACCGGGGAGCTGTTTTTT.

The rearrangement links TRBV7-9 to TRBJ2-4; D perhaps matches TRBD1 (6 bases). V lost 3 bases, J lost 4 bases, and 13 bases lay in between. The CDR3 has 15 residues. Germline V gene sequence: CDR1 SEHNR, CDR2 FQNEAQ (reference sequence). The CDR3, as DNA: TGTGCCAGCAGCTTCGGTACAGGGCTGAAAAACATTCAGTACTTC. It is translated as CASSFGTGLKNIQYF.

This CDR3 is CASRGTGGGGELFF. CDR3 sequence (DNA): TGTGCCAGTAGGGGGACAGGGGGCGGCGGGGAGCTGTTTTTT. J is TRBJ2-2 and V is TRBV19, with 12 nucleotides matching TRBD1. V shed 6 bases and J 7 bases; nucleotides not matched to a gene: 3. The germline CDR1 and CDR2 sequences are LNHDA and SQIVND (reference sequence). This CDR3 is built from 14 residues. Based on the CDR3 plus reference TRBV19 and TRBJ2-2, the full variable domain is DGGITQSPKYLFRKEGQNVTLSCEQNLNHDAMYWYRQDPGQGLRLIYYSQIVNDFQKGDIAEGYSVSREKKESFPLTVTSAQKNPTAFYLCASRGTGGGGELFFGEGSRLTVL.

The genes are TRBV5-4 and TRBJ2-5, with 9 bases fitting TRBD2. CDR1 SGHNT and CDR2 YYREEE come from the germline V gene (reference sequence). Unmatched junction bases numbered 10, after V lost 0 bases and J lost 7 bases. This CDR3 region has 16 residues. The CDR3 region has the DNA TGTGCCAGCAGCTTGGCTAGCGGGATGAATTCGGGGACCCAGTACTTC. It specifies CASSLASGMNSGTQYF.

The chain couples TRBV7-9 to TRBJ1-3; no reliable D call. V gave up 3 bases and J gave up 0 bases, with 9 bases separating them. The germline gives CDR1 SEHNR, CDR2 FQNEAQ (reference sequence). The CDR3 has 15 amino acids. The CDR3 loop reads CASSFTLISGNTIYF. The DNA of the CDR3 is TGTGCCAGCAGCTTTACTTTGATCTCTGGAAACACCATATATTTT.

This clone was seen only once. The J gene is TRBJ2-2, the V gene TRBV6-6; the match to TRBD2 covers 9 bases. J was trimmed by 7 bases and V by 6 bases; bases with no gene match: 12. Looked up from germline, CDR1 is MNHNY and CDR2 is SVGAGI (reference sequence). The CDR3 runs 16 residues. Written as DNA, the CDR3 is TGTGCCAGCAGATTTCCGGGACTAGCAGGAGTCGGGGAGCTGTTTTTT. Residues: CASRFPGLAGVGELFF.

This clone was counted between two and nine times. The chain carries TRBV19 and TRBJ1-2; TRBD1 aligns across 11 bases. Germline values: CDR1 LNHDA, CDR2 SQIVND (reference sequence). Trimming at V came to 6 bases and at J to 7 bases, leaving 1 base not matched to a gene. The CDR3 spans 12 residues. The DNA of the CDR3 is TGTGCCAGTAGAGGACAGGGGGCTGGCTACACCTTC. This sequence encodes CASRGQGAGYTF.

The chain links TRBV5-1 to TRBJ1-3, with 7 bases lining up with TRBD1. The CDR3 totals 16 residues. With 5 bases clipped from V and 0 bases from J, the junction kept 8 bases outside the gene matches. The germline V gene has CDR1 SGHRS and CDR2 YFSETQ. For the CDR3, the DNA is TGCGCCAGCAGTCGGGACAGCCTTAGCTCTGGAAACACCATATATTTT. Amino acids: CASSRDSLSSGNTIYF.

V usage is TRBV5-1 and J usage is TRBJ2-5; 12 bases agree with TRBD2. The V gene's germline CDR1 is SGHRS and CDR2 YFSETQ. The CDR3 contains 17 residues. Trimming took 4 bases from V and 5 from J; bases not matched to a gene: 12. The CDR3 coding sequence is TGCGCCAGCAGCCCACAGCTACTAGCGGGGGGTAAGGAGACCCAGTACTTC. Its protein product is CASSPQLLAGGKETQYF. Drawing the rest from reference TRBV5-1 and TRBJ2-5, the complete variable domain is KAGVTQTPRYLIKTRGQQVTLSCSPISGHRSVSWYQQTPGQGLQFLFEYFSETQRNKGNFPGRFSGRQFSNSRSEMNVSTLELGDSALYLCASSPQLLAGGKETQYFGPGTRLLVL.

This chain uses TRBV20-1 with TRBJ1-1; 12 nucleotides match TRBD1. Germline-derived CDR1 and CDR2 are DFQATT and SNEGSKA (reference sequence). This CDR3 has 16 residues. The V and J ends lost 3 bases and 4 bases, in that order; junction bases with no gene match: 9. CDR3 region: CSASLGTGGAGTEAFF. CDR3 sequence (DNA): TGCAGTGCTAGTTTAGGGACAGGGGGCGCGGGCACTGAAGCTTTCTTT.

J is TRBJ2-5 and V is TRBV9; TRBD2 agrees at 10 bases. The germline gives CDR1 SGDLS, CDR2 YYNGEE. This CDR3 has 18 amino acids. V gave up 2 bases and J gave up 2 bases; unmatched junction bases: 12. The CDR3: CASSVGPGTSDIQETQYF. The DNA of the CDR3 is TGTGCCAGCAGCGTGGGCCCGGGGACTAGCGATATTCAAGAGACCCAGTACTTC.

This clone came up once. V is TRBV7-9 and J is TRBJ1-2, with 9 bases aligning to TRBD1. V was clipped by 5 bases and J by 4 bases; unmatched bases: 5. The CDR3 totals 14 residues. Germline assignment: CDR1 SEHNR and CDR2 FQNEAQ (reference sequence). This chain's CDR3 is CASSQGTGTYGYTF. DNA for the CDR3: TGTGCCAGCAGCCAGGGGACAGGGACCTATGGCTACACCTTC.

J is TRBJ2-6 and V is TRBV5-6, with 7 bases fitting TRBD1. In germline, CDR1 is SGHDT, CDR2 YYEEEE. V lost 4 bases, J lost 0 bases, and 10 bases stayed unmatched. This CDR3 contains 18 residues. This chain's CDR3 is CASSTRQGVYSGANVLTF. The DNA for the CDR3 is TGTGCCAGCAGCACCCGGCAGGGGGTGTACTCTGGGGCCAACGTCCTGACTTTC.